The clone carrying this T cell receptor beta chain appeared once. The antigen remains unidentified. RNA transcripts were the template for amplifying TCR beta CDR3 regions. TCR CDR3 regions were first amplified by RT-PCR with HTBI primers. TCRdb itself ran the multiplex PCR reads through MiXCR, one entry per CDR3 protein. The sample lists around 600,000 distinct CDR3 sequences; around 14% were seen once. This record comes from a study of T cells in Graves' hyperthyroidism and ophthalmopathy. Study findings and constraints: Stable hyperthyroidism was told apart from ophthalmopathy by a model built on 13 V-J features.

A Clinical Activity Score of at least 3, a NOSPECS grade of at least 4 and a duration under 3 months were recorded in the ophthalmopathy patients. Reasons for excluding patients were uncontrolled infection, other autoimmune disease, pregnancy or lactation. Diagnoses rested on clinical symptoms, serum thyroxine and TRAb, thyroid ultrasound and orbital computed tomography. The CDR3 contains 13 residues. Germline CDR1 is SQVTM and CDR2 is ANQGSEA. The V end was cut by 1 base, the J end by 0 bases, with 7 bases between. This rearrangement joins TRBV29-1 to TRBJ2-7; D uncertain. Sequencing input: blood. The TCR sequence derives from a woman aged 18-29 years with Graves' ophthalmopathy. Written as DNA, the CDR3 is TGCAGCGTTGAAGCGAGTAGCTCCTACGAGCAGTACTTC. Encoded protein: CSVEASSSYEQYF.